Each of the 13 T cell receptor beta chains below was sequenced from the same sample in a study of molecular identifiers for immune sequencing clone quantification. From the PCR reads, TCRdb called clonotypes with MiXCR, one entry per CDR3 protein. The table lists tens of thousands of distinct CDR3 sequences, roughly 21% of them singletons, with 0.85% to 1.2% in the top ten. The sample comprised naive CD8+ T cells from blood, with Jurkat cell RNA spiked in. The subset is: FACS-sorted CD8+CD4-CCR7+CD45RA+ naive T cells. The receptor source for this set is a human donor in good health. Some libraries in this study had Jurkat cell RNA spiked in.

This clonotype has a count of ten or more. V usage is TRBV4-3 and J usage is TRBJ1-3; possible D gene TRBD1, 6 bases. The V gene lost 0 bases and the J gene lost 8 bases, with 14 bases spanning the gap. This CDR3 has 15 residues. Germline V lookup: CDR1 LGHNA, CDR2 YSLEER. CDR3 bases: TGCGCCAGCAGCCAAGATCGCGGGGGCTCGGACACCATATATTTT. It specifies CASSQDRGGSDTIYF.

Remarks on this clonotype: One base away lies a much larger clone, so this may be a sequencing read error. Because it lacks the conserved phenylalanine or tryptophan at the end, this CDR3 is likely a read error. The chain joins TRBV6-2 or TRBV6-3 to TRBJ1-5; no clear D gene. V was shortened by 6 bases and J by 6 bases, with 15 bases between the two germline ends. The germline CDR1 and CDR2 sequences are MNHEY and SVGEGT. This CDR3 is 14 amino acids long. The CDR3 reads CASRYEGGFQPQHL. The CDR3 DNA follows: TGTGCCAGCAGATACGAGGGAGGGTTTCAGCCCCAGCATCTT.

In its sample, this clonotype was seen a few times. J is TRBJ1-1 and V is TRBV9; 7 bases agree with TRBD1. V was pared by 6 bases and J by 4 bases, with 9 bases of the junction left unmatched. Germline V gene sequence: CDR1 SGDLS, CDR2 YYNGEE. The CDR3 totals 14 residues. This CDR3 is CASTAEGASTEAFF. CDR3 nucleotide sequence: TGTGCCAGCACTGCGGAGGGGGCGAGCACTGAAGCTTTCTTT.

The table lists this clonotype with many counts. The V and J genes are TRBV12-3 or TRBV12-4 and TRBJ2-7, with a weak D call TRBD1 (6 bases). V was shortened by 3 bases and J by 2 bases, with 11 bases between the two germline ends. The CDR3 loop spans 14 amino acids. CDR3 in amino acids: CASSFGRGTYEQYF. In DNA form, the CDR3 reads TGTGCCAGCAGTTTCGGCAGGGGAACCTACGAGCAGTACTTC.

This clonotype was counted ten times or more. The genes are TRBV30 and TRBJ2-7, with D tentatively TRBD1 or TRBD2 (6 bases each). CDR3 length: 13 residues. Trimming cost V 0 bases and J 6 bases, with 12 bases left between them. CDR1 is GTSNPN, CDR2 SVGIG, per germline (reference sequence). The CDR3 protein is CAWSVARGGEQYF. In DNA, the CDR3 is TGTGCCTGGAGTGTCGCCAGGGGAGGCGAGCAGTACTTC.

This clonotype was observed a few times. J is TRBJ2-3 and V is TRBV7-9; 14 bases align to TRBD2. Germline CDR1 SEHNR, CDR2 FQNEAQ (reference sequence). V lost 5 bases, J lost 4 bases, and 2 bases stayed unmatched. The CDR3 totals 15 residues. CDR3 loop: CASSQGLAGADTQYF. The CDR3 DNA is TGTGCCAGCAGCCAGGGACTAGCGGGGGCAGATACGCAGTATTTT.

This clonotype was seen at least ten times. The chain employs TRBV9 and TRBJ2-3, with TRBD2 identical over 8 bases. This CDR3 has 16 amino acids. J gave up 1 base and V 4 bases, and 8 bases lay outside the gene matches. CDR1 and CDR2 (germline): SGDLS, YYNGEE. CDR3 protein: CASSTSGAGGTDTQYF. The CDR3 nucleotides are TGTGCCAGCAGCACCTCGGGAGCGGGAGGCACAGATACGCAGTATTTT.

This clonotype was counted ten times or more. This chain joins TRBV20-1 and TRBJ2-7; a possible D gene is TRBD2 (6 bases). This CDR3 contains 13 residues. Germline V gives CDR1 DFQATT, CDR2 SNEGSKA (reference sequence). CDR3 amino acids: CSLPGVSSYEQYF. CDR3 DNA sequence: TGCTCACTCCCGGGGGTTTCCTCCTACGAGCAGTACTTC.

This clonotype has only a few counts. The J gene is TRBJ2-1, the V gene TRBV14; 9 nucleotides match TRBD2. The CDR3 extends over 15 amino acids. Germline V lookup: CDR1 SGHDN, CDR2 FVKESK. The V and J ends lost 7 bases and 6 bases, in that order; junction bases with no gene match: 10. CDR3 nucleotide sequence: TGTGCCAGCACCCAGGATAGCGGGAGTGGCAATGAGCAGTTCTTC. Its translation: CASTQDSGSGNEQFF.

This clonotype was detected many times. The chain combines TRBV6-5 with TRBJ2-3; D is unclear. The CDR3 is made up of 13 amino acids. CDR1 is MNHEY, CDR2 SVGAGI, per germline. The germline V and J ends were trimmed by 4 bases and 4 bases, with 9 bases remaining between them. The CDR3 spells CASSSQIPDTQYF. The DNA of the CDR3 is TGTGCCAGCAGTTCCCAGATACCAGATACGCAGTATTTT.

The CDR3 loop reads CASRRERLTGELFF. CDR3 DNA sequence: TGTGCCAGCAGGCGGGAGCGACTGACCGGGGAGCTGTTTTTT. The chain uses TRBV6-6 and TRBJ2-2, with 7 bases aligning to TRBD2. The junction had 6 bases not matched to a gene; V was cut back by 6 bases and J by 5 bases. The length of the CDR3 is 14 residues. Germline CDR1 and CDR2: MNHNY and SVGAGI (reference sequence).

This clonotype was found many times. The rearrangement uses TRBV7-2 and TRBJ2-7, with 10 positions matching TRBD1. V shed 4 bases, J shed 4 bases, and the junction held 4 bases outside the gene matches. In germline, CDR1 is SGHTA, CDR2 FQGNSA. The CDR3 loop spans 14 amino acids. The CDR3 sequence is CASSWDRGEYEQYF. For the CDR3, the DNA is TGTGCCAGCAGCTGGGACAGGGGAGAGTACGAGCAGTACTTC.

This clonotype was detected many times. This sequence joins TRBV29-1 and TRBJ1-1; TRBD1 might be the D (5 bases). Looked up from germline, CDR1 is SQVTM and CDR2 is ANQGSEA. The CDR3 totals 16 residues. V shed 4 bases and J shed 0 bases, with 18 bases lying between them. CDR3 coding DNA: TGCAGCGTTGCAGGAAGAGAGGGGTTTATGAACACTGAAGCTTTCTTT. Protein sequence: CSVAGREGFMNTEAFF.